These 24 T cell receptor beta chains originate from one sample sequenced in a study of OX40 agonist ivuxolimab in advanced cancers. Clones were read by immunoSEQ multiplex PCR, and TCRdb kept only the in-frame ones, dropping some. The table includes tens of thousands of clones, around 80% detected once. Sequenced here: CD4+ or CD8+ T cells sorted from blood, sampled in a trial of the OX40 agonist ivuxolimab. These receptors were taken from an adult with an advanced solid tumor such as melanoma, head and neck, liver or kidney cancer.

The chain combines TRBV4-1 with TRBJ1-2; D ambiguous. The CDR3 is 14 amino acids. The V end lost 0 bases, the J end lost 5 bases, and 10 bases lay between the germline ends. Germline CDR1 is MGHRA and CDR2 is YSYEKL. The CDR3 spells CASSQDLAGYGYTF. The CDR3 nucleotides read TGCGCCAGCAGCCAAGATTTGGCCGGGTATGGCTACACCTTC.

The genes are TRBV29-1 and TRBJ2-1; a possible D gene is TRBD1 (5 bases). CDR3 size: 15 residues. Germline V CDR1 and CDR2: SQVTM, ANQGSEA. V was shortened by 0 bases and J by 1 base, with 10 bases between the two germline ends. The CDR3 reads CSVEEGQGSYNEQFF. In nucleotides, the CDR3 is TGCAGCGTTGAAGAGGGGCAGGGATCCTACAATGAGCAGTTCTTC.

The J gene is TRBJ1-1, the V gene TRBV28, with a weak D call TRBD1 (5 bases). There are 16 residues in the CDR3. The germline V and J ends were trimmed by 7 bases and 3 bases, with 21 bases remaining between them. Germline CDR1 is MDHEN and CDR2 is SYDVKM. The CDR3 loop is CASTPLWGPWDTEAFF. In DNA, the CDR3 is TGTGCCAGCACTCCGTTGTGGGGCCCGTGGGACACTGAAGCTTTCTTT.

The chain has TRBV7-3 and TRBJ2-2; D possibly corresponds to TRBD2 (6 bases). The germline V and J ends were trimmed by 0 bases and 5 bases, with 22 bases remaining between them. The germline V gene encodes CDR1 SGHTA and CDR2 FQGTGA. This CDR3 comprises 19 residues. DNA for the CDR3: TGTGCCAGCAGCTTAACTGCGGGATTATCTGTGTCGGGGACCGGGGAGCTGTTTTTT. It is translated as CASSLTAGLSVSGTGELFF.

The chain uses TRBV9 and TRBJ2-7, with TRBD2 identical over 10 bases. The CDR3 sequence is 15 residues long. Looked up from germline, CDR1 is SGDLS and CDR2 is YYNGEE. The junction had 8 bases not matched to a gene; V was cut back by 4 bases and J by 4 bases. The CDR3 spells CASSPTSGKEYEQYF. The CDR3 DNA sequence: TGTGCCAGCAGCCCCACTAGCGGGAAGGAATACGAGCAGTACTTC. Combining the CDR3 with reference TRBV9 and TRBJ2-7 gives the whole variable domain DSGVTQTPKHLITATGQRVTLRCSPRSGDLSVYWYQQSLDQGLQFLIQYYNGEERAKGNILERFSAQQFPDLHSELNLSSLELGDSALYFCASSPTSGKEYEQYFGPGTRLTVT.

This chain uses TRBV2 with TRBJ2-6; D ambiguous. This CDR3 is built from 14 residues. The V gene lost 8 bases and the J gene lost 0 bases, with 8 bases spanning the gap. Germline loops: CDR1 SNHLY, CDR2 FYNNEI. CDR3 loop: CASRNSSGANVLTF. The CDR3 coding sequence is TGTGCCAGCCGGAACAGCTCTGGGGCCAACGTCCTGACTTTC.

This rearrangement joins TRBV6-4 to TRBJ2-3; TRBD2 agrees at 10 bases. The CDR3 sequence is 15 residues long. Germline V lookup: CDR1 MRHNA, CDR2 SNTAGT. V trimming: 3 bases; J trimming: 1 base; junction bases outside the gene matches: 1. As DNA, the CDR3 is TGTGCCAGCAGTGAGGGGACTAGCGGCACAGATACGCAGTATTTT. Translation: CASSEGTSGTDTQYF.

The chain has TRBV19 and TRBJ2-7, with D possibly being TRBD2 (6 bases). Germline V lookup: CDR1 LNHDA, CDR2 SQIVND (reference sequence). V was clipped by 4 bases and J by 3 bases, with 13 bases between them. The CDR3 spans 14 residues. The CDR3 sequence: CASSNDREVYEQYF. CDR3 DNA: TGTGCCAGTAGTAATGATAGGGAGGTCTACGAGCAGTACTTC.

The genes are TRBV5-1 and TRBJ1-4, with 12 positions matching TRBD1. The ends lost 5 bases at V and 8 bases at J; junction bases unmatched: 13. Germline CDR1 and CDR2: SGHRS and YFSETQ. The CDR3 has 17 amino acids. CDR3 in amino acids: CASRSGQGAEVREKLFF. For the CDR3, the DNA is TGCGCCAGCAGATCGGGACAGGGGGCGGAAGTCAGGGAAAAACTGTTTTTT.

This chain links TRBV9 with TRBJ2-3, with 13 bases lining up with TRBD2. V lost 0 bases and J lost 5; bases outside the gene matches: 0. This CDR3 has 15 residues. Germline CDR1 reads SGDLS; CDR2 reads YYNGEE. CDR3: CASSVGLAGGDTQYF. CDR3 in DNA: TGTGCCAGCAGCGTAGGACTAGCGGGAGGAGATACGCAGTATTTT. The variable domain in full, with the rest retrieved from reference TRBV9 and TRBJ2-3, is DSGVTQTPKHLITATGQRVTLRCSPRSGDLSVYWYQQSLDQGLQFLIQYYNGEERAKGNILERFSAQQFPDLHSELNLSSLELGDSALYFCASSVGLAGGDTQYFGPGTRLTVL.

The V call is TRBV25-1, the J call TRBJ2-1, with 13 bases matching TRBD2. Trimming at V came to 3 bases and at J to 4 bases, leaving 3 bases not matched to a gene. The CDR3 has 16 residues. CDR1 and CDR2 (germline): MGHDK, SYGVNS. CDR3 protein: CASSDLGLAGYNEQFF. In DNA, the CDR3 is TGTGCCAGCAGTGACCTGGGACTAGCGGGATACAATGAGCAGTTCTTC.

CDR3 sequence (DNA): TGTGCCAGCAGCTTGGGGCCCCTCGGGGGGCGGGAGACCCAGTACTTC. It yields the protein CASSLGPLGGRETQYF. V is TRBV5-7 and J is TRBJ2-5; possible D gene TRBD2, 7 bases. TRBV5-7 is labeled an ORF, and its function is uncertain. This CDR3 contains 16 residues. Trimming removed 0 bases at V and 5 bases at J, with 17 bases between.

The rearrangement uses TRBV7-2 and TRBJ2-1; 8 bases align to TRBD2. Germline loops: CDR1 SGHTA, CDR2 FQGNSA. The CDR3 is 13 residues long. V lost 8 bases and J lost 6; bases outside the gene matches: 6. CDR3 loop: CASFVGGVNEQFF. The CDR3, as DNA: TGTGCCAGCTTCGTCGGGGGGGTCAATGAGCAGTTCTTC.

The chain carries TRBV2 and TRBJ1-1, with a possible D match to TRBD1 (5 bases). V dropped 8 bases and J dropped 5 bases, with 15 bases sitting between them. CDR1 and CDR2 from the germline V gene are SNHLY and FYNNEI. The CDR3 consists of 13 residues. CDR3 coding DNA: TGTGCCAGCTCGGGACGCCGGGGGACTGAAGCTTTCTTT. Residues: CASSGRRGTEAFF.

The chain uses TRBV12-5 and TRBJ2-3, with D tentatively TRBD1 or TRBD2 (5 bases each). The CDR3 has 13 residues. Germline assignment: CDR1 LGHNT and CDR2 FRNRAP. V gave up 2 bases and J gave up 10 bases, with 13 bases separating them. The CDR3: CASGLTGAPAQYF. The CDR3 nucleotides are TGTGCTAGTGGTTTGACCGGGGCCCCGGCGCAGTATTTT.

A few counts support this clone. CDR3 residues: CASSLALHQPQHF. In DNA, the CDR3 is TGCGCCAGCAGCCTGGCGCTTCATCAGCCCCAGCATTTT. The chain is built from TRBV4-1 and TRBJ1-5, with unresolved D. The germline V gene has CDR1 MGHRA and CDR2 YSYEKL. CDR3 length equals 13 residues. Trimming removed 4 bases from V and 5 bases from J, with 9 bases in between.

The rearrangement uses TRBV7-3 and TRBJ2-2; no clear D. Trimming removed 5 bases from V and 5 bases from J, with 12 bases in between. This CDR3 has 14 residues. CDR1 is SGHTA and CDR2 is FQGTGA in the germline V gene. The CDR3 loop reads CASSPNALTGELFF. Written as DNA, the CDR3 is TGTGCCAGCAGCCCAAACGCACTGACCGGGGAGCTGTTTTTT.

CDR3 DNA: TGTGCCAGCAGGTCAGAGGTCTGGAACTTCGGGGGAGGAACTGAAGCTTTCTTT. As protein: CASRSEVWNFGGGTEAFF. J is TRBJ1-1 and V is TRBV11-2; D is perhaps TRBD1 (5 bases). V gave up 6 bases and J gave up 5 bases, with 28 bases separating them. Per germline, CDR1 SGHAT and CDR2 FQNNGV. This CDR3 is built from 18 residues.

The V call is TRBV6-1, the J call TRBJ2-7, with D perhaps matching TRBD1 (6 bases). Germline CDR1 is MNHNS and CDR2 is SASEGT. Trimming cost V 5 bases and J 5 bases, with 13 bases left between them. The CDR3 extends over 13 amino acids. CDR3 protein: CASSSRGIDEQYF. CDR3 nucleotides: TGTGCCAGCAGTAGCAGGGGAATCGACGAGCAGTACTTC.

The V and J genes are TRBV4-3 and TRBJ2-7, with 11 bases aligning to TRBD2. V lost 3 bases and J lost 3; bases outside the gene matches: 4. Germline-derived CDR1 and CDR2 are LGHNA and YSLEER. This CDR3 is built from 15 residues. The CDR3 loop reads CASSQAGTSGYEQYF. Written as DNA, the CDR3 is TGCGCCAGCAGCCAGGCCGGGACTAGCGGCTACGAGCAGTACTTC.

The V gene is TRBV19, the J gene TRBJ1-2; the D is unclear. Germline loops: CDR1 LNHDA, CDR2 SQIVND (reference sequence). Trimming cost V 2 bases and J 0 bases, with 10 bases left between them. The CDR3 extends over 15 amino acids. CDR3 nucleotide sequence: TGTGCCAGTAGTATACTGGTAGCAGCTAACTATGGCTACACCTTC. Its protein product is CASSILVAANYGYTF.

J is TRBJ1-6 and V is TRBV7-2; D gene ambiguous. The CDR3 loop spans 17 amino acids. The V end lost 5 bases, the J end lost 0 bases, and 14 bases lay between the germline ends. CDR1 is SGHTA, CDR2 FQGNSA, per germline. The CDR3 DNA is TGTGCCAGCAGCCTTTTGGACGTAAGCTCCTATAATTCACCCCTCCACTTT. Translating it yields CASSLLDVSSYNSPLHF.

This clone was picked up a small number of times. The J gene is TRBJ1-4, the V gene TRBV5-1, with 7 bases that match TRBD1. Germline CDR1 SGHRS, CDR2 YFSETQ. The junction had 4 bases not matched to a gene; V was cut back by 0 bases and J by 5 bases. This CDR3 region has 15 residues. The CDR3 nucleotides read TGCGCCAGCAGCTTGGGGGACAGCACCAATGAAAAACTGTTTTTT. Its translation is CASSLGDSTNEKLFF.

V and J are TRBV29-1 and TRBJ1-1; tentatively, D is TRBD1 (5 bases). There are 14 residues in the CDR3. Trimming shortened V by 4 bases and J by 2 bases, and 14 bases separated the two germline ends. Looked up from germline, CDR1 is SQVTM and CDR2 is ANQGSEA. DNA for the CDR3: TGCAGCGTTGCAAAAGGGACCTCCAACACTGAAGCTTTCTTT. The encoded protein is CSVAKGTSNTEAFF. The variable domain in full, completed from reference TRBV29-1 and TRBJ1-1, reads SAVISQKPSRDICQRGTSLTIQCQVDSQVTMMFWYRQQPGQSLTLIATANQGSEATYESGFVIDKFPISRPNLTFSTLTVSNMSPEDSSIYLCSVAKGTSNTEAFFGQGTRLTVV.